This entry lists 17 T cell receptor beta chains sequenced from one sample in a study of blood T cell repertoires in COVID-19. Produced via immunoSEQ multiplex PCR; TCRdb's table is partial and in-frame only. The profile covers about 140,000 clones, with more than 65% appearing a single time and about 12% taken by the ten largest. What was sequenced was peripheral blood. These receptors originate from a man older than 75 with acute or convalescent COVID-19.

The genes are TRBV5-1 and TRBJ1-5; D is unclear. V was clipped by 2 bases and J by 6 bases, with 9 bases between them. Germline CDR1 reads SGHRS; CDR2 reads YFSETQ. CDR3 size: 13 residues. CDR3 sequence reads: CASSLQPAQPQHF. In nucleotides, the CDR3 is TGCGCCAGCAGCTTACAGCCAGCTCAGCCCCAGCATTTT. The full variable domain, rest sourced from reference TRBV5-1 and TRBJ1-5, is KAGVTQTPRYLIKTRGQQVTLSCSPISGHRSVSWYQQTPGQGLQFLFEYFSETQRNKGNFPGRFSGRQFSNSRSEMNVSTLELGDSALYLCASSLQPAQPQHFGDGTRLSIL.

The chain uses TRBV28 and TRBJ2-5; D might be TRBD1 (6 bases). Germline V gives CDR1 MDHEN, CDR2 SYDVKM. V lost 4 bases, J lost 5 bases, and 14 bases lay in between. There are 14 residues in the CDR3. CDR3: CASSSKQGRETQYF. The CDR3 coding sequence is TGTGCCAGCAGTTCAAAACAGGGAAGGGAGACCCAGTACTTC.

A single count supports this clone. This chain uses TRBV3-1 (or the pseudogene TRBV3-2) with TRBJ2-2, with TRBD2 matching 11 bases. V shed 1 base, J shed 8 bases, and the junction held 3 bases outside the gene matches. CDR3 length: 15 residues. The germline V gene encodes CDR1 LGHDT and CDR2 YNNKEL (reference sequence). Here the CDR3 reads CASSQVAGGPGELFF. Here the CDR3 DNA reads TGTGCCAGCAGCCAAGTAGCGGGGGGGCCAGGGGAGCTGTTTTTT.

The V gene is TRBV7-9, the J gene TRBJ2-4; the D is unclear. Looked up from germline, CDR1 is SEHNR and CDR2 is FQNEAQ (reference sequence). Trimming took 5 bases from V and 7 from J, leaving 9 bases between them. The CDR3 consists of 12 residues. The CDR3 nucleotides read TGTGCCAGCAGCCGAGATGAGAACATTCAGTACTTC. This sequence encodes CASSRDENIQYF.

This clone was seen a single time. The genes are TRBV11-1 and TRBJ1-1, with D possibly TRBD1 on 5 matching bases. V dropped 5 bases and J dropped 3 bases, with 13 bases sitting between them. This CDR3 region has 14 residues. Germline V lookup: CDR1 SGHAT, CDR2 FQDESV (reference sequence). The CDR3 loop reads CASSPWGRDTEAFF. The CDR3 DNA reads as TGTGCCAGCAGCCCCTGGGGCCGGGACACTGAAGCTTTCTTT.

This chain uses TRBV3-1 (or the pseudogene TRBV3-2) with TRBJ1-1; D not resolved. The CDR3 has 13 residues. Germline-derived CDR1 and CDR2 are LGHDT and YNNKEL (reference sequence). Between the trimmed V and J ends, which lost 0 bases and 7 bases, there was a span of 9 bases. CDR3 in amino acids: CASSQDSSIEAFF. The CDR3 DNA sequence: TGTGCCAGCAGCCAAGATAGCAGTATTGAAGCTTTCTTT.

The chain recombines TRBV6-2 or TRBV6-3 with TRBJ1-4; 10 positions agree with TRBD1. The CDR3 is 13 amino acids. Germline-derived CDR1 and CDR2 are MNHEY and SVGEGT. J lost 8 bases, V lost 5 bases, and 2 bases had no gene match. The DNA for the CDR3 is TGTGCCAGCAGTCGGGACAGGGGCGAAAAACTGTTTTTT. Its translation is CASSRDRGEKLFF.

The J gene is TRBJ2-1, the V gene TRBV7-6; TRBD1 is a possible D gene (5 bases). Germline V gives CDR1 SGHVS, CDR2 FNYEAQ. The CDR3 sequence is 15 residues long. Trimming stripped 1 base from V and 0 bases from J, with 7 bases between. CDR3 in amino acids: CASSLVGASYNEQFF. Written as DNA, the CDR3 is TGTGCCAGCAGCTTAGTTGGGGCCTCCTACAATGAGCAGTTCTTC. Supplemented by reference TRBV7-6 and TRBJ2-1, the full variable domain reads GAGVSQSPRYKVTKRGQDVALRCDPISGHVSLYWYRQALGQGPEFLTYFNYEAQQDKSGLPNDRFSAERPEGSISTLTIQRTEQRDSAMYRCASSLVGASYNEQFFGPGTRLTVL.

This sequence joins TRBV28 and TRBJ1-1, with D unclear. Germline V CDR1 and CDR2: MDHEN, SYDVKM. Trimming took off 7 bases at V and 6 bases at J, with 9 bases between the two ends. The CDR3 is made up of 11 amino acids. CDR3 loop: CASTTRAEAFF. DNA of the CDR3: TGTGCCAGCACCACTAGGGCTGAAGCTTTCTTT.

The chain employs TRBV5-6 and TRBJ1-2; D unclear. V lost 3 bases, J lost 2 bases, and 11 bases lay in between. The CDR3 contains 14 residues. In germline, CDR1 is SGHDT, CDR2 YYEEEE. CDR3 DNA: TGTGCCAGCAGCTCACAGAATCAAAACTATGGCTACACCTTC. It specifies CASSSQNQNYGYTF.

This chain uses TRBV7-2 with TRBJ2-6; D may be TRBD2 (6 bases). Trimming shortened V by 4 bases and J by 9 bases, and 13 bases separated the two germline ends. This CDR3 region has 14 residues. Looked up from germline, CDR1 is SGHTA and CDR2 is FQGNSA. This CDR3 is CASSSAGTVNVLTF. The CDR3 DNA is TGTGCCAGCAGCTCCGCCGGGACTGTCAACGTCCTGACTTTC.

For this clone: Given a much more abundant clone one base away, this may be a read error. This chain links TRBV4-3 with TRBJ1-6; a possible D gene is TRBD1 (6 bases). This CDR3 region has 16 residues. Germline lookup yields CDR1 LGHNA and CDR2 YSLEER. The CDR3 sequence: CAGSQDLSGADSPLHF. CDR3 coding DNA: TGCGCCGGCAGCCAAGATCTATCAGGGGCTGATTCACCCCTCCACTTT.

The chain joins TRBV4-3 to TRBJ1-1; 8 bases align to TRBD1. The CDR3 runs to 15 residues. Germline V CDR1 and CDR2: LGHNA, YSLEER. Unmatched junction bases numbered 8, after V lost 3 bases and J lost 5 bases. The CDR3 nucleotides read TGCGCCAGCAGCCACCCGGACAGGGAAGGGACTGAAGCTTTCTTT. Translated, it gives CASSHPDREGTEAFF.

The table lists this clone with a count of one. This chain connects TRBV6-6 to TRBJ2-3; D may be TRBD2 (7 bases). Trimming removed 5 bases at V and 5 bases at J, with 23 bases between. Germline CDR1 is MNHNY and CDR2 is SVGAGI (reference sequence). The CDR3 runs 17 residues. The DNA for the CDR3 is TGTGCCAGCAGTCGAGACTCACGGGGGGCAGGTATAGATACGCAGTATTTT. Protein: CASSRDSRGAGIDTQYF.

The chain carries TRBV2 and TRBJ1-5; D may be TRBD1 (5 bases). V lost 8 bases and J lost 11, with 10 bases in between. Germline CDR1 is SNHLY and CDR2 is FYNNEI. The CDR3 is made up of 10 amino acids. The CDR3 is CASGGTTQHF. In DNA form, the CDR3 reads TGTGCCAGCGGGGGGACGACCCAGCATTTT.

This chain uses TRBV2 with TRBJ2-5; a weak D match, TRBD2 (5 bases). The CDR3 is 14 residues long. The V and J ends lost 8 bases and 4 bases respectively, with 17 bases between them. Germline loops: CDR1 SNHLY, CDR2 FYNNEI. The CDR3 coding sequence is TGTGCCAGCCAAAGGGCTACCCGGGGAGAGACCCAGTACTTC. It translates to CASQRATRGETQYF.

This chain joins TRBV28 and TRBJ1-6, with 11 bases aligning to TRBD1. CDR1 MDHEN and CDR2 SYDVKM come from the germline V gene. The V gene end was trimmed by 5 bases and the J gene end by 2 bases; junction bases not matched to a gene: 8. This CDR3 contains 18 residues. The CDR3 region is CASSTGTGGMTYNSPLHF. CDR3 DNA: TGTGCCAGCAGTACCGGGACAGGGGGTATGACCTATAATTCACCCCTCCACTTT.